The entry below gives a single T cell receptor (beta chain) sequence along with its context. What it recognizes is unknown. With 4 bases clipped from V and 7 bases from J, the junction kept 9 bases outside the gene matches. The CDR3 covers 16 residues. Germline-derived CDR1 and CDR2 are SGHNT and YYREEE (reference sequence). The data originate from a study of cytomegalovirus exposure and HLA in healthy donors. This PCR relied on a set of 60 Vbeta primers and 13 Jbeta primers. The table came from immunoSEQ multiplex PCR; TCRdb's copy has only in-frame clones and leaves some out. The sample includes tens of thousands of clones, roughly 68% of them seen just once. Study results and caveats: The study put 150 to 200 TCR beta chains on its list as cytomegalovirus-associated. In an earlier analysis, most TCR beta V segments were productive about 87% or about 30% of the time. Later analysis placed DRB1 highest and HLA-C lowest in TCR association rates, which differed by HLA locus.

The chain uses TRBV5-4 and TRBJ2-5; 14 bases agree with TRBD2. The clonotype comes from a woman aged 50 to 60 in good health and CMV-seronegative. Sequencing input: PBMCs. The CDR3 is CASSGLAGGTSGTQYF. DNA for the CDR3: TGTGCCAGCAGCGGACTAGCGGGGGGAACCTCAGGGACCCAGTACTTC.